This T cell receptor beta chain was sequenced for a study of early T cells in non-severe SARS-CoV-2 infection. TCRdb called the 5' RACE reads again in MiXCR, with one record for every CDR3 protein. There are tens of thousands of distinct CDR3 sequences in the sample; roughly 6% occur only once, and roughly an eighth lies in the top ten. At least ten counts were recorded for this clonotype. Looked up from germline, CDR1 is SGHAT and CDR2 is FQNNGV. The CDR3 consists of 17 residues. V was pared by 5 bases and J by 2 bases, with 12 bases of the junction left unmatched. This chain connects TRBV11-2 to TRBJ2-3, with TRBD2 matching over 8 bases. The receptor's source is an adult who was a healthcare worker with PCR-confirmed SARS-CoV-2 infection or an uninfected control (not recorded which). The sequenced sample consisted of whole blood. As DNA, the CDR3 is TGTGCCAGCAGCCCGCACCACGGGGGGGCCAACACAGATACGCAGTATTTT. Amino acid sequence: CASSPHHGGANTDTQYF.